These 21 T cell receptor beta chains originate from one sample sequenced in a study of memory CD4+ T cells and cytomegalovirus serostatus. The sort gate was single viable CD3+CD4+CD8-CD45RO+ cells for memory CD4+ T cells. Generated by immunoSEQ multiplex PCR, the TCRdb table keeps only in-frame clones and is missing some. The table has about 61,000 clones, roughly four fifths seen once. Source material: memory CD4+ T cells from blood. The receptors were gathered from an adult in good health and CMV-seronegative.

The chain combines TRBV4-1 with TRBJ2-7, with D unresolved. V lost 8 bases and J 0 bases, leaving 17 bases between the germline ends. The germline gives CDR1 MGHRA, CDR2 YSYEKL. This CDR3 region has 15 residues. The CDR3 DNA reads as TGCGCCAGCGGATTTAAGACTCACCTCTCCTACGAGCAGTACTTC. This gives the protein CASGFKTHLSYEQYF.

The rearrangement links TRBV7-6 to TRBJ2-5; 10 positions match TRBD2. After removal of 1 base from V and 9 bases from J, the junction contained 8 bases not matched to a gene. The CDR3 is made up of 15 amino acids. Germline loops: CDR1 SGHVS, CDR2 FNYEAQ. The CDR3 is CASSLEASGGVPQYF. As DNA, the CDR3 is TGTGCCAGCAGCTTAGAGGCTAGCGGGGGAGTTCCCCAGTACTTC.

This chain joins TRBV21-1 and TRBJ1-2; the table's D call TRBD1 went unverified against the DNA. TRBV21-1 is reported as a pseudogene. The length of the CDR3 is 17 residues. CDR3 DNA sequence: TGTGCCAGCAGAGCAAGTGACAAGGCGTTAGCTAACTATGGCTACACCTTC. Protein sequence: CASRASDKALANYGYTF.

This chain connects TRBV9 to TRBJ1-5, with TRBD1 matching 9 bases. Per germline, CDR1 SGDLS and CDR2 YYNGEE. J was trimmed by 3 bases and V by 0 bases; bases with no gene match: 1. This CDR3 is built from 15 residues. The CDR3 reads CASSVGTGDNQPQHF. DNA of the CDR3: TGTGCCAGCAGCGTAGGGACAGGGGACAATCAGCCCCAGCATTTT.

This CDR3 reads CASSQADRGLYNEQFF. The CDR3 DNA is TGCGCCAGCAGCCAGGCGGATCGGGGGCTCTACAATGAGCAGTTCTTC. The chain has TRBV4-1 and TRBJ2-1; either TRBD1 or TRBD2 may supply D (6 bases each). CDR3 length equals 16 residues. Trimming stripped 3 bases from V and 3 bases from J, with 15 bases between. Germline CDR1 is MGHRA and CDR2 is YSYEKL.

This clone was seen only once. The rearrangement joins TRBV28 to TRBJ2-1, with 7 bases aligning to TRBD2. Germline V lookup: CDR1 MDHEN, CDR2 SYDVKM. The junction had 11 bases not matched to a gene; V was cut back by 7 bases and J by 5 bases. This CDR3 is 15 amino acids long. The CDR3, as DNA: TGTGCCAGCACCTGGGGCGGGAGATCGGACAATGAGCAGTTCTTC. Its protein product is CASTWGGRSDNEQFF. The complete variable domain, with remaining parts taken from reference TRBV28 and TRBJ2-1, reads DVKVTQSSRYLVKRTGEKVFLECVQDMDHENMFWYRQDPGLGLRLIYFSYDVKMKEKGDIPEGYSVSREKKERFSLILESASTNQTSMYLCASTWGGRSDNEQFFGPGTRLTVL.

The chain joins TRBV7-9 to TRBJ2-7; D may be TRBD1 or TRBD2 (5 bases each). The CDR3 is 14 residues long. In germline, CDR1 is SEHNR, CDR2 FQNEAQ (reference sequence). Between the trimmed V and J ends, which lost 0 bases and 7 bases, there was a span of 13 bases. The CDR3 DNA reads as TGTGCCAGCAGCTTAGCGATCGGGGCTCGAGAGCAGTACTTC. Residues: CASSLAIGAREQYF.

The gene calls are TRBV11-2 and TRBJ2-7; TRBD1 matches 7 bases. Per the germline V gene, CDR1 is SGHAT and CDR2 is FQNNGV. The length of the CDR3 is 15 residues. With 0 bases clipped from V and 0 bases from J, the junction kept 2 bases outside the gene matches. The CDR3 loop reads CASSLERGLSYEQYF. CDR3 DNA: TGTGCCAGCAGCTTAGAAAGGGGGCTCTCCTACGAGCAGTACTTC. The complete variable domain, with remaining parts taken from reference TRBV11-2 and TRBJ2-7, reads EAGVAQSPRYKIIEKRQSVAFWCNPISGHATLYWYQQILGQGPKLLIQFQNNGVVDDSQLPKDRFSAERLKGVDSTLKIQPAKLEDSAVYLCASSLERGLSYEQYFGPGTRLTVT.

V usage is TRBV5-5 and J usage is TRBJ1-3; D is possibly TRBD1 (6 bases). The CDR3 runs 17 residues. Germline values: CDR1 SGHKS, CDR2 YYEKEE (reference sequence). Trimming removed 3 bases at V and 0 bases at J, with 16 bases between. The CDR3 reads CASSYDRSLSSGNTIYF. In DNA form, the CDR3 reads TGTGCCAGCAGCTATGACAGGTCTTTGAGCTCTGGAAACACCATATATTTT.

V gene TRBV18 combines with J gene TRBJ1-1; D uncertain. CDR1 is KGHSH and CDR2 is LQKENI in the germline V gene. This CDR3 spans 14 amino acids. Trimming stripped 3 bases from V and 1 base from J, with 9 bases between. The CDR3 DNA follows: TGTGCCAGCTCACCCAAGGACTCGAACACTGAAGCTTTCTTT. Protein product: CASSPKDSNTEAFF.

This clone showed up just once. The chain links TRBV2 to TRBJ2-5, with D possibly TRBD1 on 5 matching bases. V lost 7 bases, J lost 5 bases, and 17 bases lay in between. The germline gives CDR1 SNHLY, CDR2 FYNNEI. The CDR3 is 14 residues long. The CDR3 region has the DNA TGTGCCAGCAATCCTTCCTTTAACAGGGAGACCCAGTACTTC. Its translation: CASNPSFNRETQYF.

V and J are TRBV10-3 and TRBJ2-4, with D possibly TRBD1 on 6 matching bases. Germline lookup yields CDR1 ENHRY and CDR2 SYGVKD. The CDR3 length is 12 residues. The V and J ends lost 6 bases and 8 bases respectively, with 11 bases between them. The CDR3 nucleotides read TGTGCCATCAGCCAGGGGTTGGACATTCAGTACTTC. This translates into CAISQGLDIQYF.

The chain carries TRBV5-1 and TRBJ2-7; no definite D call. Germline lookup yields CDR1 SGHRS and CDR2 YFSETQ. The CDR3 totals 14 residues. V shed 2 bases and J shed 2 bases, with 11 bases lying between them. CDR3 sequence: CASSFGSAPYEQYF. The DNA of the CDR3 is TGCGCCAGCAGCTTTGGGTCTGCCCCCTACGAGCAGTACTTC.

The chain joins TRBV5-5 to TRBJ2-1; 12 positions agree with TRBD2. The germline gives CDR1 SGHKS, CDR2 YYEKEE (reference sequence). The length of the CDR3 is 17 residues. The ends lost 3 bases at V and 0 bases at J; junction bases unmatched: 4. This CDR3 reads CASSSPTSGSSYNEQFF. For the CDR3, the DNA is TGTGCCAGCAGCTCTCCGACTAGCGGGAGCTCCTACAATGAGCAGTTCTTC.

The sample holds a few counts of this clone. Other DNA sequences in this specimen translate into the identical CDR3. V and J are TRBV6-4 and TRBJ1-1, with D hard to call. Germline CDR1 reads MRHNA; CDR2 reads SNTAGT. The CDR3 runs to 13 residues. Trimming removed 5 bases at V and 0 bases at J, with 7 bases between. CDR3 amino acids: CASSREMNTEAFF. As DNA, the CDR3 is TGTGCCAGCAGTCGGGAGATGAACACTGAAGCTTTCTTT.

The CDR3 nucleotides read TGTGCCCGCCGACCGAACCTAGGACAGGGGCATGGCTACACCTTC. This encodes CARRPNLGQGHGYTF. V is TRBV9 and J is TRBJ1-2; TRBD1 aligns across 9 bases. J was trimmed by 6 bases and V by 10 bases; bases with no gene match: 16. Germline loops: CDR1 SGDLS, CDR2 YYNGEE. The CDR3 runs to 15 residues.

V usage is TRBV6-1 and J usage is TRBJ2-2; 15 bases are shared with TRBD2. The V gene's germline CDR1 is MNHNS and CDR2 SASEGT. The ends lost 6 bases at V and 6 bases at J; junction bases unmatched: 2. The CDR3 is 15 amino acids. As DNA, the CDR3 is TGTGCCAGCAGCGGACTAGCGGGGGGGGCCGGGGAGCTGTTTTTT. The encoded protein is CASSGLAGGAGELFF.

This clone has just a few counts. This chain connects TRBV13 to TRBJ2-7; 12 nucleotides align to TRBD2. V shed 0 bases and J 3 bases; nucleotides not matched to a gene: 3. The CDR3 runs to 16 residues. From germline, CDR1 is PRHDT and CDR2 FYEKMQ (reference sequence). The CDR3 coding sequence is TGTGCCAGCAGCTTAGGGCTAGCGGGGGGGCTCTACGAGCAGTACTTC. Translating it yields CASSLGLAGGLYEQYF.

The genes are TRBV2 and TRBJ2-3; 12 positions agree with TRBD1. Trimming removed 1 base from V and 7 bases from J; junction bases left unmatched: 6. CDR3 length: 16 residues. Germline V CDR1 and CDR2: SNHLY, FYNNEI. For the CDR3, the DNA is TGTGCCAGCAGTGAAGGGGGGACAGGGGGCTGGAATACGCAGTATTTT. Residues: CASSEGGTGGWNTQYF.

This sequence joins TRBV5-1 and TRBJ1-6; the D is unclear. CDR1 is SGHRS and CDR2 is YFSETQ in the germline V gene. The CDR3 runs to 16 residues. Trimming took off 0 bases at V and 3 bases at J, with 10 bases between the two ends. The CDR3 loop reads CASSLAGPRYNSPLHF. The CDR3, as DNA: TGCGCCAGCAGCTTGGCAGGCCCTCGCTATAATTCACCCCTCCACTTT.

The chain recombines TRBV5-5 with TRBJ1-5, with D unresolved. The CDR3 has 15 amino acids. Germline loops: CDR1 SGHKS, CDR2 YYEKEE (reference sequence). V lost 0 bases, J lost 4 bases, and 11 bases lay in between. The DNA for the CDR3 is TGTGCCAGCAGCTTGGGCTCGACGGGGAATCAGCCCCAGCATTTT. Its translation: CASSLGSTGNQPQHF.